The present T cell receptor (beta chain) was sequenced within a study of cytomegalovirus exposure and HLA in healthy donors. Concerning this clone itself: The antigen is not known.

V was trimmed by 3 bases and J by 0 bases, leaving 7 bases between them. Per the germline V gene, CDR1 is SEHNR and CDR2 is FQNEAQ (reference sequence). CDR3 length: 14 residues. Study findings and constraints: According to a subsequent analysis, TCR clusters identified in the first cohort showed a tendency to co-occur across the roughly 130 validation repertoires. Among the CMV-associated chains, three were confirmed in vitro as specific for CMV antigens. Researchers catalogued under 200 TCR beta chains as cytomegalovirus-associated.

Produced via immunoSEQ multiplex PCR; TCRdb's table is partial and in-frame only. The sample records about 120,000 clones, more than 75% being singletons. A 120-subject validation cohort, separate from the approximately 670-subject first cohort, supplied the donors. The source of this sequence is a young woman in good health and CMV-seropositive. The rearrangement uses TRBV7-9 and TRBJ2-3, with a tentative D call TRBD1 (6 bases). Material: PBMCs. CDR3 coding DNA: TGTGCCAGCAGCTTCGACAGGAGCACAGATACGCAGTATTTT. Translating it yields CASSFDRSTDTQYF.